The clone carrying this T cell receptor beta chain was observed many times. Trimming took 2 bases from V and 8 from J, leaving 12 bases between them. This CDR3 comprises 13 residues. Germline V gene lookup returns CDR1 ENHRY and CDR2 SYGVKD. Each CDR3 protein is one row after TCRdb ran MiXCR on the RT-PCR reads. The table has about 680,000 distinct CDR3 sequences, 11% to 15% seen once. The material sequenced was memory CD4+ T cells from blood. The receptor was isolated from a female donor in good health, serving as a healthy control. The chain combines TRBV10-3 with TRBJ1-1, with D unresolved. CDR3 nucleotide sequence: TGTGCCATCAGTGAGCGCAGGCCGGAGGAAGCTTTCTTT. This encodes CAISERRPEEAFF.